This T cell receptor beta chain was retrieved from a study of T cells in Graves' hyperthyroidism and ophthalmopathy. Study results and caveats: Stable hyperthyroidism and ophthalmopathy were separated using 13 V-J signatures. Most expanded thyroid clonotypes above 0.001 recurred in blood.

This clonotype was counted a few times. Its antigen is currently unknown. Uncontrolled infection, other autoimmune disease, pregnancy or lactation disqualified patients from enrolment. The germline V gene encodes CDR1 LGHNA and CDR2 YSLEER. The trim removed 0 bases at V and 2 bases at J, leaving 4 bases unmatched. This CDR3 contains 15 residues. Using RNA transcripts as the source, TCR beta CDR3 regions were amplified. A set of HTBI primers served as the primers for a first-round RT-PCR of the TCR CDR3. MiXCR, run by TCRdb on the multiplex PCR reads, gives a single entry per CDR3 protein. The repertoire consists of around 300,000 distinct CDR3 sequences, with approximately 12% occurring once and the leading ten covering almost 8%.

The sample was blood. This clonotype originated in a woman aged 30 to 39 with Graves' hyperthyroidism that later progressed to Graves' ophthalmopathy. The chain carries TRBV4-3 and TRBJ2-7; TRBD1 matches 7 bases. This CDR3 reads CASSQDSDRTYEQYF. The DNA for the CDR3 is TGCGCCAGCAGCCAAGATTCGGACAGGACCTACGAGCAGTACTTC.